The next 8 T cell receptor beta chains were all read from a single sample in a study of blood T cell repertoires in COVID-19. The protocol was immunoSEQ multiplex PCR, while the TCRdb copy is restricted to in-frame clones and leaves out a portion. The sample holds roughly 350,000 clones, approximately 92% seen once. What was sequenced was PBMCs or T cells enriched from blood (not recorded which). The origin of the receptors is a woman under 40 who had recovered from COVID-19.

Of note for this clone: The identical CDR3 is also encoded by other nucleotide sequences in the sample. The chain links TRBV11-2 to TRBJ2-3; perhaps TRBD1 as D (6 bases). In germline, CDR1 is SGHAT, CDR2 FQNNGV. The ends were cut back, 5 bases at V and 4 bases at J, with 13 bases in the middle. This CDR3 contains 14 residues. CDR3 sequence (DNA): TGTGCCAGCAGCCTGGGTGACAGGCCAGATACGCAGTATTTT. It codes for CASSLGDRPDTQYF. The full variable domain, completed using reference TRBV11-2 and TRBJ2-3, is EAGVAQSPRYKIIEKRQSVAFWCNPISGHATLYWYQQILGQGPKLLIQFQNNGVVDDSQLPKDRFSAERLKGVDSTLKIQPAKLEDSAVYLCASSLGDRPDTQYFGPGTRLTVL.

CDR3 sequence reads: CASLTSGDRGSTDGYTF. The CDR3 DNA is TGTGCCAGCCTAACCTCCGGGGACAGGGGGAGTACGGATGGCTACACCTTC. This chain links TRBV28 with TRBJ1-2; TRBD1 aligns across 11 bases. Trimming at V came to 8 bases and at J to 6 bases, leaving 17 bases not matched to a gene. The germline gives CDR1 MDHEN, CDR2 SYDVKM. CDR3 length equals 17 residues.

The CDR3 coding sequence is TGTGCCAGCAGCCAAGGGGCCGGTTCGTGGACCCAGTACTTC. Encoded protein: CASSQGAGSWTQYF. This chain connects TRBV4-2 to TRBJ2-5; D call uncertain. The V end was cut by 1 base, the J end by 7 bases, with 13 bases between. The CDR3 has 14 amino acids. The germline CDR1 and CDR2 sequences are LGHNA and YNFKEQ.

V and J are TRBV18 and TRBJ1-5, with D hard to call. V lost 0 bases to trimming and J lost 2 bases, with 8 bases between them. Germline V gene lookup returns CDR1 KGHSH and CDR2 LQKENI. The CDR3 is 15 amino acids. CDR3 in amino acids: CASSPPGRGNQPQHF. Here the CDR3 DNA reads TGTGCCAGCTCACCACCAGGGAGGGGCAATCAGCCCCAGCATTTT.

The gene calls are TRBV5-1 and TRBJ1-1; TRBD1 agrees at 7 bases. V trimming: 1 base; J trimming: 4 bases; junction bases outside the gene matches: 7. The CDR3 loop spans 15 amino acids. Per the germline V gene, CDR1 is SGHRS and CDR2 is YFSETQ. The CDR3 DNA reads as TGCGCCAGCAGCTTGTCTAGGGGGCACGGCACTGAAGCTTTCTTT. Translation gives CASSLSRGHGTEAFF.

The chain couples TRBV28 to TRBJ1-2, with 8 bases lining up with TRBD1. The V gene's germline CDR1 is MDHEN and CDR2 SYDVKM. This CDR3 comprises 12 residues. V dropped 6 bases and J dropped 4; count of bases not matched to a gene: 1. The CDR3 coding sequence is TGTGCCAGCAGACAGGGGGGCTATGGCTACACCTTC. This gives the protein CASRQGGYGYTF.

The chain employs TRBV4-1 and TRBJ1-3, with D unresolved. Trimming removed 1 base from V and 0 bases from J, with 10 bases in between. Germline CDR1 MGHRA, CDR2 YSYEKL. This CDR3 has 16 residues. The chain's CDR3 is CASSQGEISSGNTIYF. For the CDR3, the DNA is TGCGCCAGCAGCCAAGGGGAGATTAGCTCTGGAAACACCATATATTTT.

The chain uses TRBV3-1 (or the pseudogene TRBV3-2) and TRBJ2-7; 12 nucleotides align to TRBD2. Germline CDR1 LGHDT, CDR2 YNNKEL (reference sequence). The CDR3 consists of 16 residues. Trimming took 4 bases from V and 2 from J; bases not matched to a gene: 6. In DNA, the CDR3 is TGTGCCAGCAGCCCCGGACTAGCGGGAATTACCTACGAGCAGTACTTC. It encodes CASSPGLAGITYEQYF.